The rows below give T cell receptor beta chains drawn from one sample of a study of CXCR3-negative and CXCR3-positive naive CD8 T cells. TCRdb reworked the 5' RACE reads into one entry per CDR3 protein, no DNA. Recorded here are 100,000 to 150,000 distinct CDR3 sequences; the top ten clones represent nearly 0.5%. Sequenced material: naive CXCR3- CD8+ T cells from blood. The origin of the receptors is a human donor in good health. Some clones in this sample may be carry-over from other donors' samples. The CDR3 runs from the conserved cysteine through the conserved F or W.

length,J,V,CDR3
16,TRBJ2-7,TRBV14,CASSQVTGQGLETQYF
12,TRBJ2-1,TRBV2,CASSDDRDEQFF
19,TRBJ2-1,TRBV24-1,CATSDLGLAGGPSNNDQFF
13,TRBJ2-1,TRBV6-2/TRBV6-3,CASRGDRLNEQFF
16,TRBJ2-7,TRBV4-3,CASSQYDDRALYEQYF
13,TRBJ2-2,TRBV28,CASSRGDPGELFF
15,TRBJ2-1,TRBV28,CASSLDWRAGNEQFF
14,TRBJ2-3,TRBV28,CASSRGLATDTQYF
13,TRBJ1-1,TRBV20-1,CSAILQALTEAFF
14,TRBJ2-3,TRBV6-5,CASTEGALSDTQYF
11,TRBJ2-7,TRBV20-1,CSARLDYEQYF
15,TRBJ1-5,TRBV7-8,CAKEGRTYSNQPQHF
18,TRBJ2-7,TRBV7-6,CASSFQLAGGPSSYEQYF
14,TRBJ1-2,TRBV12-3/TRBV12-4,CASRESRGLYGYTF
14,TRBJ2-3,TRBV12-3/TRBV12-4,CASSFAGHTDTQYF
16,TRBJ2-1,TRBV20-1,CSARDPLGREYNEQFF
14,TRBJ2-5,TRBV29-1,CSVAPTSAEETQYF
15,TRBJ2-5,TRBV29-1,CSVDGLAGGHETQYF
14,TRBJ1-1,TRBV29-1,CSVEERGGNTEAFF
16,TRBJ1-1,TRBV15,CATSRDYRDGWTEAFF
12,TRBJ1-2,TRBV29-1,CSVVGSNYGYTF
15,TRBJ2-4,TRBV14,CASSLTSAAKNIQYF
13,TRBJ2-1,TRBV20-1,CSARLAGYNEQFF
18,TRBJ1-1,TRBV7-8,CASSPEAQVGRDGTEAFF
15,TRBJ2-3,TRBV11-2,CASSLHGAGADTQYF
14,TRBJ2-3,TRBV10-2,CAGGGTSGTDTQYF
16,TRBJ2-1,TRBV4-3,CASSQDTYPGDNERFF
13,TRBJ2-1,TRBV29-1,CSAEGGYGNEQFF
12,TRBJ1-5,TRBV27,CASRTGGQPQHF